These 26 T cell receptor beta chains came from one sample sequenced in a study of shared clonotypes between healthy human individuals. Clones were read by immunoSEQ multiplex PCR, and TCRdb kept only the in-frame ones, dropping some. The sample shows hundreds of thousands of clones, approximately 95% of them seen only once. CD8 cells classed as naive were CD45RO-negative and positively selected for CCR7, excluding terminally differentiated effector memory CD45RA+ cells. Sequenced input: naive CD8+ T cells sorted from blood. These receptors were obtained from a woman in her 30s in good health.

This sequence joins TRBV29-1 and TRBJ2-7, with D perhaps matching TRBD1 (6 bases). Trimming left V 7 bases short and J 6 bases short, with 19 bases between. CDR1 and CDR2 from the germline V gene are SQVTM and ANQGSEA. This CDR3 region has 13 residues. The CDR3 bases are TGCAGCGGTTACAGGGAGTATGGATCCGAGCAGTACTTC. Translated, it gives CSGYREYGSEQYF.

This chain joins TRBV2 and TRBJ2-7; maybe TRBD2 (7 bases). The ends were cut back, 2 bases at V and 5 bases at J, with 13 bases in the middle. The germline V gene has CDR1 SNHLY and CDR2 FYNNEI. CDR3 length: 14 amino acids. CDR3 bases: TGTGCCAGCAGTGAAACGGGGGGCGGCCACGAGCAGTACTTC. As protein: CASSETGGGHEQYF. The variable domain in full, with the rest retrieved from reference TRBV2 and TRBJ2-7, is EPEVTQTPSHQVTQMGQEVILRCVPISNHLYFYWYRQILGQKVEFLVSFYNNEISEKSEIFDDQFSVERPDGSNFTLKIRSTKLEDSAMYFCASSETGGGHEQYFGPGTRLTVT.

The rearrangement joins TRBV28 to TRBJ2-7; TRBD1 is a possible D gene (6 bases). V was trimmed by 1 base and J by 4 bases, leaving 11 bases between them. The CDR3 consists of 14 residues. Germline CDR1 reads MDHEN; CDR2 reads SYDVKM. The CDR3 region is CASSLSGVGYEQYF. The CDR3 coding sequence is TGTGCCAGCAGTTTATCAGGGGTCGGGTACGAGCAGTACTTC.

This chain links TRBV7-9 with TRBJ2-7; no reliable D call. The V gene's germline CDR1 is SEHNR and CDR2 FQNEAQ (reference sequence). The CDR3 loop spans 15 amino acids. V lost 0 bases and J 4 bases, leaving 13 bases between the germline ends. CDR3 bases: TGTGCCAGCAGCTTAGCCGCCAGGCAATCGTACGAGCAGTACTTC. Translation gives CASSLAARQSYEQYF.

The V and J genes are TRBV28 and TRBJ2-2; 7 bases align to TRBD2. V lost 1 base and J lost 2; bases outside the gene matches: 13. This CDR3 is 19 amino acids long. Per germline, CDR1 MDHEN and CDR2 SYDVKM. Here the CDR3 reads CASSLLVIRGSGNTGELFF. DNA for the CDR3: TGTGCCAGCAGTTTATTGGTCATTCGCGGGAGCGGAAACACCGGGGAGCTGTTTTTT.

Points on this clone: The sample carries other DNA sequences with the same CDR3. V and J are TRBV27 and TRBJ2-2; D is ambiguous. CDR3 length equals 12 residues. The V gene's germline CDR1 is MNHEY and CDR2 SMNVEV (reference sequence). V lost 3 bases and J lost 4, with 3 bases in between. CDR3 amino acids: CASSLGTGELFF. The CDR3 nucleotides read TGTGCCAGCAGTTTGGGCACCGGGGAGCTGTTTTTT.

This chain joins TRBV6-1 and TRBJ2-7; the match to TRBD2 covers 10 bases. Germline-derived CDR1 and CDR2 are MNHNS and SASEGT. Unmatched junction bases numbered 11, after V lost 3 bases and J lost 3 bases. This CDR3 is 17 amino acids long. The CDR3 protein is CASSDAPRLAGDYEQYF. The CDR3 DNA sequence: TGTGCCAGCAGTGACGCGCCTCGGCTAGCGGGAGACTACGAGCAGTACTTC.

In its sample, this clone was seen once. V and J are TRBV5-1 and TRBJ2-5, with 13 bases aligning to TRBD2. This CDR3 contains 15 residues. The germline CDR1 and CDR2 sequences are SGHRS and YFSETQ. Unmatched junction bases numbered 4, after V lost 4 bases and J lost 4 bases. As DNA, the CDR3 is TGCGCCAGCAGCAGCGGGACTAGCGGGACAGAGACCCAGTACTTC. It encodes CASSSGTSGTETQYF.

The count of this clone is one. The genes are TRBV5-5 and TRBJ2-7; no definite D call. V gave up 0 bases and J gave up 2 bases, with 9 bases separating them. In germline, CDR1 is SGHKS, CDR2 YYEKEE (reference sequence). The CDR3 spans 14 residues. The CDR3 DNA sequence: TGTGCCAGCAGCTTGGCCGTCTTCGCCTACGAGCAGTACTTC. The encoded protein is CASSLAVFAYEQYF.

This clone was found once. CDR3 in amino acids: CASRLRRTVPHEYYEQYF. DNA for the CDR3: TGTGCCAGCAGACTACGGAGGACAGTACCTCACGAATACTACGAGCAGTACTTC. The gene calls are TRBV27 and TRBJ2-7; tentative D call: TRBD1 (6 bases). V was trimmed by 6 bases and J by 3 bases, leaving 27 bases between them. CDR1 and CDR2 from the germline V gene are MNHEY and SMNVEV (reference sequence). This CDR3 contains 18 residues.

The chain combines TRBV27 with TRBJ1-1, with a tentative D call TRBD1 (6 bases). The CDR3 contains 15 residues. Trimming took 5 bases from V and 6 from J, leaving 19 bases between them. CDR1 is MNHEY and CDR2 is SMNVEV in the germline V gene (reference sequence). The CDR3 sequence is CASSIVGARVSEAFF. As DNA, the CDR3 is TGTGCCAGCAGTATAGTGGGGGCGCGGGTCTCTGAAGCTTTCTTT.

The CDR3 DNA reads as TGCGCCAGCAGTTACGACAGGGCGGATTCCTACGAGCAGTACTTC. It translates to CASSYDRADSYEQYF. The gene calls are TRBV10-1 and TRBJ2-7; TRBD1 matches 7 bases. Germline values: CDR1 WNHNN, CDR2 SYGVQD (reference sequence). V gave up 5 bases and J gave up 1 base; unmatched junction bases: 8. CDR3 length: 15 residues.

The CDR3 sequence is CASGDNRQGLGYTF. Written as DNA, the CDR3 is TGTGCCAGTGGCGACAACAGACAGGGTCTTGGCTACACCTTC. V is TRBV19 and J is TRBJ1-2, with TRBD1 matching over 7 bases. Germline assignment: CDR1 LNHDA and CDR2 SQIVND (reference sequence). CDR3 length: 14 residues. Trimming cost V 8 bases and J 7 bases; bases outside gene matches: 13.

This clone was counted a few times. V is TRBV13 and J is TRBJ2-7; 10 bases match TRBD1. The trim removed 5 bases at V and 4 bases at J, leaving 8 bases unmatched. CDR1 is PRHDT, CDR2 FYEKMQ, per germline (reference sequence). There are 15 residues in the CDR3. This CDR3 reads CASSQAGTGVYEQYF. DNA for the CDR3: TGTGCCAGCAGCCAAGCGGGGACAGGGGTATACGAGCAGTACTTC.

This clone is a singleton in its sample. The V call is TRBV28, the J call TRBJ2-7, with D perhaps matching TRBD1 (6 bases). Germline CDR1 reads MDHEN; CDR2 reads SYDVKM. The CDR3 runs 15 residues. Deletions cut 2 bases from V and 2 bases from J, with 13 bases between. Written as DNA, the CDR3 is TGTGCCAGCAGTTTAACAGGGACCACTACCTACGAGCAGTACTTC. Its protein product is CASSLTGTTTYEQYF.

The chain couples TRBV9 to TRBJ1-1; tentatively, D is TRBD1 (6 bases). Germline V gene lookup returns CDR1 SGDLS and CDR2 YYNGEE. The CDR3 is made up of 15 amino acids. Trimming pared 0 bases from V and 5 bases from J, leaving 14 bases between. CDR3 nucleotides: TGTGCCAGCAGCGTAGGGGGGGCGCGAGGGACTGAAGCTTTCTTT. This translates into CASSVGGARGTEAFF.

The chain combines TRBV27 with TRBJ2-3, with D unresolved. Germline V CDR1 and CDR2: MNHEY, SMNVEV (reference sequence). The CDR3 contains 14 residues. The V and J ends lost 10 bases and 2 bases respectively, with 16 bases between them. The CDR3 DNA follows: TGTGCCACCGCAGCGTTTCTTGCCACAGATACGCAGTATTTT. Residues: CATAAFLATDTQYF.

In its sample, this clone is medium-sized (0.01 to 0.1%). The chain combines TRBV28 with TRBJ1-4; 8 bases agree with TRBD1. Unmatched junction bases numbered 10, after V lost 4 bases and J lost 6 bases. In germline, CDR1 is MDHEN, CDR2 SYDVKM. CDR3 length: 16 amino acids. Here the CDR3 reads CASSSPRTGNHEKLFF. The CDR3, as DNA: TGTGCCAGCAGTTCCCCTAGGACAGGGAATCATGAAAAACTGTTTTTT.

Regarding this clone: The identical CDR3 is also encoded by other nucleotide sequences in the sample. The chain combines TRBV5-4 with TRBJ1-1; D is undetermined. The CDR3 consists of 12 residues. The V gene's germline CDR1 is SGHNT and CDR2 YYREEE (reference sequence). Trimming shortened V by 2 bases and J by 3 bases, and 5 bases separated the two germline ends. This CDR3 is CASSFVDTEAFF. CDR3 DNA: TGTGCCAGCAGCTTTGTTGACACTGAAGCTTTCTTT.

This chain connects TRBV19 to TRBJ1-1; 10 bases map to TRBD1. CDR1 is LNHDA, CDR2 SQIVND, per germline (reference sequence). CDR3 length: 14 residues. V trimming: 5 bases; J trimming: 6 bases; junction bases outside the gene matches: 6. DNA for the CDR3: TGTGCCAGTAGTGTCCGGGACAGGGGCGCTGAAGCTTTCTTT. Its translation: CASSVRDRGAEAFF.

V gene TRBV28 combines with J gene TRBJ2-5; D not certain. The CDR3 consists of 16 residues. V shed 3 bases and J shed 3 bases, with 17 bases lying between them. Germline values: CDR1 MDHEN, CDR2 SYDVKM. CDR3 protein: CASSLRSRPVKETQYF. The DNA for the CDR3 is TGTGCCAGCAGTTTGCGTAGCCGGCCGGTGAAAGAGACCCAGTACTTC.

The V and J genes are TRBV27 and TRBJ1-5; D gene uncertain. The CDR3 runs to 13 residues. Germline V gene lookup returns CDR1 MNHEY and CDR2 SMNVEV (reference sequence). Trimming shortened V by 7 bases and J by 5 bases, and 12 bases separated the two germline ends. CDR3 region: CASKGRSDQPQHF. The CDR3 DNA sequence: TGTGCCAGCAAGGGTAGGTCGGATCAGCCCCAGCATTTT.

The V and J genes are TRBV18 and TRBJ2-5; D might be TRBD1 (6 bases). This CDR3 has 16 amino acids. Germline-derived CDR1 and CDR2 are KGHSH and LQKENI. V was shortened by 3 bases and J by 0 bases, with 14 bases between the two germline ends. The chain's CDR3 is CASSPDRQSYQETQYF. CDR3 sequence (DNA): TGTGCCAGCTCACCTGACAGGCAATCGTACCAAGAGACCCAGTACTTC.

The gene calls are TRBV27 and TRBJ1-1, with 8 bases fitting TRBD1. Germline trimming cut 5 bases from V and 6 bases from J; bases unmatched to any gene: 5. The CDR3 consists of 13 residues. Germline V CDR1 and CDR2: MNHEY, SMNVEV (reference sequence). The CDR3 nucleotides are TGTGCCAGCAGTACCTGGACAGGGTCTGAAGCTTTCTTT. This gives the protein CASSTWTGSEAFF.

J is TRBJ2-7 and V is TRBV29-1; D is ambiguous. CDR1 is SQVTM and CDR2 is ANQGSEA in the germline V gene. This CDR3 has 13 amino acids. V was trimmed by 4 bases and J by 0 bases, leaving 10 bases between them. The CDR3 loop reads CSVAGYSSYEQYF. CDR3 coding DNA: TGCAGCGTTGCTGGGTATAGCTCCTACGAGCAGTACTTC.

In regard to this clone: Other DNA sequences from this sample encode an identical CDR3 as well. The rearrangement links TRBV27 to TRBJ2-2; D call uncertain. CDR1 and CDR2 (germline): MNHEY, SMNVEV (reference sequence). The CDR3 runs 12 residues. V was cut by 5 bases and J by 2 bases, with 3 bases left in between. The CDR3 is CASSPNTGELFF. The CDR3 DNA reads as TGTGCCAGCAGTCCCAACACCGGGGAGCTGTTTTTT.